This T cell receptor (beta chain) emerged from a study of blood T cell repertoires in COVID-19. Turning to the study itself: The United States, Italy and Spain were the sources of the acute and convalescent COVID-19 samples. T cells, B-cell-depleted T cells, or PBMCs supplied cDNA or gDNA.

The repertoire was sequenced with immunoSEQ multiplex PCR; TCRdb's copy has only in-frame clones and lacks some. This sample yields roughly 150,000 clones, of which around 83% are seen a single time; roughly 6.8% belongs to the top ten. The clonotype originates from a woman in her fifties or sixties in a cohort sampled during active or convalescent COVID-19. The sample comprised peripheral blood.

Written as DNA, the CDR3 is TGTGCCAGCAGTTGGGACTTTAGATGGGCCCAGTACTTC. Translating gives CASSWDFRWAQYF. The V and J genes are TRBV6-6 and TRBJ2-5, with a possible D match to TRBD2 (6 bases). Trimming stripped 4 bases from V and 9 bases from J, with 15 bases between. The CDR3 contains 13 residues. Germline V lookup: CDR1 MNHNY, CDR2 SVGAGI (reference sequence).